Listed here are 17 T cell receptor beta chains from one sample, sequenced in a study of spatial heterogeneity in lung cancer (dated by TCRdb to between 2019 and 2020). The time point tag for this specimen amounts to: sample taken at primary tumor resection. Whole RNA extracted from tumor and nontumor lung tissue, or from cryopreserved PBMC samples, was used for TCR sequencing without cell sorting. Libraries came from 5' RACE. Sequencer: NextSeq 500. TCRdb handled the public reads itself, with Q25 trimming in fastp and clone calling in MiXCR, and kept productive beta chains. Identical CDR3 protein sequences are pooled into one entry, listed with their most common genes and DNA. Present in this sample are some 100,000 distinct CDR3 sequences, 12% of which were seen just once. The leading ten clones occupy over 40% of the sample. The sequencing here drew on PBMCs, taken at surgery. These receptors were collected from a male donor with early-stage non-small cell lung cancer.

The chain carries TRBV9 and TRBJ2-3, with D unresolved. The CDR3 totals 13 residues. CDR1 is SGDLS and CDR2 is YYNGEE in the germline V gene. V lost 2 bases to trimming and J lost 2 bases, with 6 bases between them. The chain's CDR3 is CASSVTFTDTQYF. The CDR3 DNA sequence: TGTGCCAGCAGCGTTACCTTCACAGATACGCAGTATTTT. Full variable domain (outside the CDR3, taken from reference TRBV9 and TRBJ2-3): DSGVTQTPKHLITATGQRVTLRCSPRSGDLSVYWYQQSLDQGLQFLIQYYNGEERAKGNILERFSAQQFPDLHSELNLSSLELGDSALYFCASSVTFTDTQYFGPGTRLTVL.

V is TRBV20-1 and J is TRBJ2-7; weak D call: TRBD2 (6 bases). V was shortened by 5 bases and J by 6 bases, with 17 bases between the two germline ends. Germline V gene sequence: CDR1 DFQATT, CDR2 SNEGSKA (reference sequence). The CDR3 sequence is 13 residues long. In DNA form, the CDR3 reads TGCAGTGCTGCCTACCCGGACGGGAGCGAGCAGTACTTC. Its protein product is CSAAYPDGSEQYF.

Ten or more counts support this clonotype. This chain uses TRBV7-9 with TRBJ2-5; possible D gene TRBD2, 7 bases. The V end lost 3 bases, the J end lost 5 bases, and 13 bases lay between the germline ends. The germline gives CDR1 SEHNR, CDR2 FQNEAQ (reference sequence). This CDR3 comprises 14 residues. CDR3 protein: CASSFGGPVETQYF. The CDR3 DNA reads TGTGCCAGCAGCTTCGGGGGGCCCGTGGAGACCCAGTACTTC.

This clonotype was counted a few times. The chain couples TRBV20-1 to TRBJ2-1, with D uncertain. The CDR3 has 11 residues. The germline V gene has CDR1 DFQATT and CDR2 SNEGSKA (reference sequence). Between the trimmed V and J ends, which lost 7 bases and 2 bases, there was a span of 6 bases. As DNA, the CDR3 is TGCAGTGTGGTTCCCTACAATGAGCAGTTCTTC. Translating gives CSVVPYNEQFF.

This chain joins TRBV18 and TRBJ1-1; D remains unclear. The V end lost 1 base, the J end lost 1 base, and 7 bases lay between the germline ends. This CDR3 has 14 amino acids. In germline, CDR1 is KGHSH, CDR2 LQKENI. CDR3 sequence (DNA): TGTGCCAGCTCACCACAGGGCTCGAACACTGAAGCTTTCTTT. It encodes CASSPQGSNTEAFF.

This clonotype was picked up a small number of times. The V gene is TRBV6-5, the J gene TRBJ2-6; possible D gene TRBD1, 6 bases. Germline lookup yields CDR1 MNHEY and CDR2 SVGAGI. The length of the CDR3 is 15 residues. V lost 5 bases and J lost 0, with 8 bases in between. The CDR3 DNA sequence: TGTGCCAGCAGTACAGGGATCTCTGGGGCCAACGTCCTGACTTTC. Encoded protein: CASSTGISGANVLTF.

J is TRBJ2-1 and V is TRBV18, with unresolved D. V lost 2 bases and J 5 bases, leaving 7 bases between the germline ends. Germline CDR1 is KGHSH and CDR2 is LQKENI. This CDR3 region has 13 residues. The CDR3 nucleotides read TGTGCCAGCTCACCATTGACGGACAATGAGCAGTTCTTC. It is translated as CASSPLTDNEQFF.

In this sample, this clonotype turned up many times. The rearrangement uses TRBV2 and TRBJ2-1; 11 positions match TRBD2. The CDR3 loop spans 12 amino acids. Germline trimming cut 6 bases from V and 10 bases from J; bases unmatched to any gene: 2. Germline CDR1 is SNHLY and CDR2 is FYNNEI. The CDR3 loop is CASRGLAVEQFF. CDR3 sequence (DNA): TGTGCCAGCAGGGGACTAGCGGTCGAGCAGTTCTTC.

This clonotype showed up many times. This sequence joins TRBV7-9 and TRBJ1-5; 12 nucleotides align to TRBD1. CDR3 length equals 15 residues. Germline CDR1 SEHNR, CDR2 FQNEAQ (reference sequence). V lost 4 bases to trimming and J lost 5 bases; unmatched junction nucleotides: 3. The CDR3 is CASSWGQGAHQPQHF. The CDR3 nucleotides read TGTGCCAGCAGCTGGGGACAGGGGGCCCATCAGCCCCAGCATTTT. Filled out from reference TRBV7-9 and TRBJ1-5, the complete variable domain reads DTGVSQNPRHKITKRGQNVTFRCDPISEHNRLYWYRQTLGQGPEFLTYFQNEAQLEKSRLLSDRFSAERPKGSFSTLEIQRTEQGDSAMYLCASSWGQGAHQPQHFGDGTRLSIL.

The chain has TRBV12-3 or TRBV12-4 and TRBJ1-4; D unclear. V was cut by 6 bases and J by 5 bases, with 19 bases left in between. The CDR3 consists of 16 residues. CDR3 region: CASSTHGQGQNEKLFF. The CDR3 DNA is TGTGCCAGCAGCACCCACGGTCAAGGGCAAAATGAAAAACTGTTTTTT.

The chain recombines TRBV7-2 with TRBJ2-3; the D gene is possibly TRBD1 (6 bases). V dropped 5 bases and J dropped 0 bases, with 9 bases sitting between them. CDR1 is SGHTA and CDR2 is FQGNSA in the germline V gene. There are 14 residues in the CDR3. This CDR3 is CASSRDISTDTQYF. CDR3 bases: TGTGCCAGCAGCAGGGACATAAGCACAGATACGCAGTATTTT.

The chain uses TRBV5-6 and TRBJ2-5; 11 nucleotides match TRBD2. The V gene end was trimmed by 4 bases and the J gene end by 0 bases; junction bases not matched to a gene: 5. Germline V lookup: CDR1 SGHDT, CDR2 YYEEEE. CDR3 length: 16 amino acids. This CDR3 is CASSPVAGGYQETQYF. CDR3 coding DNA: TGTGCCAGCAGCCCCGTAGCGGGGGGGTACCAAGAGACCCAGTACTTC.

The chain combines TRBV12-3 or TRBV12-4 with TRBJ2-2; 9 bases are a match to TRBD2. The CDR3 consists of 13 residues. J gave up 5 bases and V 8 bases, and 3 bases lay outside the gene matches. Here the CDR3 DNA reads TGTGCCAGCGGGACTAGCAGTACCGGGGAGCTGTTTTTT. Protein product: CASGTSSTGELFF.

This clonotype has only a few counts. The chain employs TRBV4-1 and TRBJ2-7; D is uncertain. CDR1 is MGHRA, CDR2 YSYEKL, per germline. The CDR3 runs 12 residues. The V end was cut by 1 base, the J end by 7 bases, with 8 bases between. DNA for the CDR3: TGCGCCAGCAGCCAAGGAGAAGGAGAGCAGTACTTC. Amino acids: CASSQGEGEQYF.

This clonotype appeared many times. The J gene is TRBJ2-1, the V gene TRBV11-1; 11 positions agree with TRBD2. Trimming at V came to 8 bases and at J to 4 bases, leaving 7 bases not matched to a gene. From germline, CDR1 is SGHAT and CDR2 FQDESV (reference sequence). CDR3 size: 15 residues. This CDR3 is CASSIAGGPYNEQFF. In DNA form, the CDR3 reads TGTGCCAGCTCCATAGCGGGAGGGCCATACAATGAGCAGTTCTTC.

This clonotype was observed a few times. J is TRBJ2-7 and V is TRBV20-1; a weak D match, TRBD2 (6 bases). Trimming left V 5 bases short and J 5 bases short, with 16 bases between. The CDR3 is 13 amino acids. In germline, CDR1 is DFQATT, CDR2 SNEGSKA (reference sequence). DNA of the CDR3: TGCAGTGCTGTCGCCTTAGGAGGGAACGAGCAGTACTTC. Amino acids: CSAVALGGNEQYF.

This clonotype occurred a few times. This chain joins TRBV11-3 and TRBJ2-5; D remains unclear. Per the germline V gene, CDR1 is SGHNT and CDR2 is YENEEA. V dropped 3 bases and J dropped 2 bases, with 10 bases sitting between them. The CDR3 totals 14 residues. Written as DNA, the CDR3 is TGTGCCAGCAGCTTGATGGGTCGGCAAGAGACCCAGTACTTC. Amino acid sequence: CASSLMGRQETQYF.